This T cell receptor beta chain was sequenced during a study of cytomegalovirus exposure and HLA in healthy donors. For the study at large: As an earlier analysis found, about 179 million T cells yielded about 120 million unique TCR beta sequences. As released early, the data held approximately 80 million unique TCRs from HLA-typed donors. Broader study findings: Testing in vitro showed a few CMV-associated chains specific for CMV antigens.

The primer mix had 60 Vbeta and 13 Jbeta primers. TCRdb's copy holds only in-frame clones and misses some; the assay was immunoSEQ multiplex PCR. The profile shows 140,000 to 150,000 clones, about 80% of them singletons. On this clone itself: Antigen: not known.

J was trimmed by 1 base and V by 4 bases; bases with no gene match: 4. This CDR3 has 14 amino acids. Germline V gene data show CDR1 as PRHDT and CDR2 as FYEKMQ (reference sequence). This clonotype was obtained from a man aged 35 to 55 in good health and CMV-seronegative. The V gene is TRBV13, the J gene TRBJ2-7; 7 positions agree with TRBD1. Sample: PBMCs. The CDR3 is CASSSGQPSYEQYF. In DNA, the CDR3 is TGTGCCAGCAGCTCGGGACAGCCATCCTACGAGCAGTACTTC.